This T cell receptor beta chain was captured by sequencing in a study of response to subunit inactivated influenza vaccine. One entry per CDR3 protein, called by TCRdb with MiXCR from the RT-PCR reads. The sample includes under 800,000 distinct CDR3 sequences, about 15% of them seen just once. CDR3 length equals 15 residues. The trim removed 4 bases at V and 11 bases at J, leaving 8 bases unmatched. Germline V gene data show CDR1 as MDHEN and CDR2 as SYDVKM. The chain links TRBV28 to TRBJ1-6; 10 bases map to TRBD1. The clonotype was recovered from a man between 45 and 60 years old who received an inactivated influenza vaccine. The sample in question was PBMCs from blood, obtained less than 15 days before vaccination. CDR3 region: CASSSRDRGITPLHF. The CDR3 DNA follows: TGTGCCAGCAGTTCCCGGGACAGGGGTATAACACCCCTCCACTTT.